This passage covers 2 T cell receptor beta chains from one sample sequenced in a study of blood T cells in healthy people across ages. Primed by a sample-barcoded 5' primer and a J-beta primer mix, a second PCR proceeded for roughly 7 to 12 cycles. TCRdb used MiXCR to reprocess the 5' RACE reads, holding one entry per CDR3 protein. The sample holds about 650,000 distinct CDR3 sequences, approximately 31% seen once. The specimen was blood. Receptor source: a woman older than 75 in good health.

This clonotype was recorded at least ten times. CDR3 nucleotides: TGTGCCATCAGTGAGCCGGTTGGGACAGGGGGGTACGAGCAGTACTTC. Translation gives CAISEPVGTGGYEQYF. This chain links TRBV10-3 with TRBJ2-7, with 11 bases identical to TRBD1. The V gene's germline CDR1 is ENHRY and CDR2 SYGVKD. With 2 bases clipped from V and 4 bases from J, the junction kept 7 bases outside the gene matches. The CDR3 is 16 residues long.

Concerning this clonotype itself: With a much larger clone just one base away, this may be a read error. The genes are TRBV9 and TRBJ2-6; D tentatively reads TRBD1 or TRBD2 (7 bases each). Between the trimmed V and J ends, which lost 6 bases and 3 bases, there was a span of 13 bases. The CDR3 spans 15 residues. Germline CDR1 and CDR2: SGDLS and YYNGEE. In DNA, the CDR3 is TGTGCCAGCAACGGGGGGACAGATGGGGCCAACGTCCTGACTTTC. Residues: CASNGGTDGANVLTF.